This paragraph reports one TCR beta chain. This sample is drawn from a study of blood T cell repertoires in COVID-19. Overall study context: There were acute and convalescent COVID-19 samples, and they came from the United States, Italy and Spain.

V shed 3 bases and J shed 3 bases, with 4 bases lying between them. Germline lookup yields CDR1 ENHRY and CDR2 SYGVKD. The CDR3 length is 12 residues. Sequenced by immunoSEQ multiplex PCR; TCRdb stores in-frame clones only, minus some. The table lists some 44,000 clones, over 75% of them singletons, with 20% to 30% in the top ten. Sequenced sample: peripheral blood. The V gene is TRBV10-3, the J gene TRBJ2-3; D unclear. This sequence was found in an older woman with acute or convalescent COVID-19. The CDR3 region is CAISDLTDTQYF. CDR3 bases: TGTGCCATCAGTGACCTAACAGATACGCAGTATTTT.